This entry lists 11 T cell receptor beta chains sequenced from one sample in a study of T-cell memory formation after mild COVID-19. Via MiXCR, TCRdb re-called the 5' RACE reads, giving one row per CDR3 protein. The data contain 300,000 to 350,000 distinct CDR3 sequences, 19% of them singletons. The sample was PBMCs or a T cell subset sorted from them (not recorded which). All receptors derive from a man between 18 and 35 years old who had mild COVID-19 (a few samples of this study predate the infection). Cell type and time point are not known.

V gene TRBV16 combines with J gene TRBJ2-7; D call uncertain. V lost 0 bases and J 3 bases, leaving 6 bases between the germline ends. Germline V gene lookup returns CDR1 KGHSY and CDR2 FQNENV. This CDR3 has 13 residues. This chain's CDR3 is CASSQSGHYEQYF. In DNA form, the CDR3 reads TGTGCCAGCAGCCAATCGGGCCACTACGAGCAGTACTTC. Complete variable domain (other parts from reference TRBV16 and TRBJ2-7): GEEVAQTPKHLVRGEGQKAKLYCAPIKGHSYVFWYQQVLKNEFKFLISFQNENVFDETGMPKERFSAKCLPNSPCSLEIQATKLEDSAVYFCASSQSGHYEQYFGPGTRLTVT.

The V gene is TRBV4-1, the J gene TRBJ2-1, with 8 bases identical to TRBD1. The CDR3 extends over 15 amino acids. V gave up 4 bases and J gave up 8 bases; unmatched junction bases: 10. CDR1 and CDR2 (germline): MGHRA, YSYEKL. CDR3 sequence reads: CASSRGPGQDDEQFF. The CDR3 DNA reads TGCGCCAGCAGCCGGGGGCCGGGACAGGATGATGAGCAGTTCTTC.

This chain links TRBV3-1 with TRBJ2-1, with D possibly being TRBD2 (5 bases). The CDR3 is 17 amino acids. Germline CDR1 reads LGHDT; CDR2 reads YNNKEL (reference sequence). Trimming pared 1 base from V and 0 bases from J, leaving 13 bases between. The CDR3 DNA is TGTGCCAGCAGCCAAGGAGCGGCGACCCGCTCCTACAATGAGCAGTTCTTC. Residues: CASSQGAATRSYNEQFF.

In its sample, this clonotype was seen a few times. The chain couples TRBV6-6 to TRBJ1-5; D unclear. V was trimmed by 10 bases and J by 1 base, leaving 11 bases between them. Germline V gene sequence: CDR1 MNHNY, CDR2 SVGAGI (reference sequence). This CDR3 is 13 amino acids long. The CDR3 DNA reads as TGTGCCACCGGGAGTAGGAGCAATCAGCCCCAGCATTTT. It encodes CATGSRSNQPQHF.

This clonotype has more than one count but fewer than ten. The rearrangement joins TRBV6-1 to TRBJ1-6, with D possibly being TRBD1 (5 bases). V was pared by 8 bases and J by 5 bases, with 13 bases between. CDR3 size: 14 residues. CDR1 is MNHNS and CDR2 is SASEGT in the germline V gene. CDR3: CASSVGADNSPLHF. The DNA for the CDR3 is TGTGCCAGCTCCGTCGGGGCCGATAATTCACCCCTCCACTTT.

This clonotype was found a few times. This chain joins TRBV27 and TRBJ1-1; D might be TRBD1 (5 bases). V was trimmed by 0 bases and J by 6 bases, leaving 8 bases between them. This CDR3 spans 13 amino acids. From germline, CDR1 is MNHEY and CDR2 SMNVEV (reference sequence). CDR3 bases: TGTGCCAGCAGTTTATCTGGGGGGGCTGAAGCTTTCTTT. Translating gives CASSLSGGAEAFF.

This clonotype was observed a handful of times. This chain joins TRBV27 and TRBJ2-4; TRBD1 matches 8 bases. Germline V lookup: CDR1 MNHEY, CDR2 SMNVEV (reference sequence). The CDR3 contains 14 residues. Unmatched junction bases numbered 3, after V lost 8 bases and J lost 0 bases. CDR3 sequence (DNA): TGTGCCAGCGGCGACAGGGGAGCCAAAAACATTCAGTACTTC. This gives the protein CASGDRGAKNIQYF.

The chain links TRBV7-9 to TRBJ2-1; the D is unclear. The CDR3 has 12 residues. V was clipped by 3 bases and J by 9 bases, with 9 bases between them. Germline V gives CDR1 SEHNR, CDR2 FQNEAQ (reference sequence). The CDR3 loop is CASSLQRSEQFF. CDR3 nucleotides: TGTGCCAGCAGCTTGCAGAGATCTGAGCAGTTCTTC.

This clonotype has just a few counts. The chain has TRBV5-6 and TRBJ1-2; TRBD1 aligns across 8 bases. The CDR3 extends over 15 amino acids. Per germline, CDR1 SGHDT and CDR2 YYEEEE. V was clipped by 4 bases and J by 3 bases; unmatched bases: 8. The CDR3 region has the DNA TGTGCCAGCAGCACCGCCGGACAGGGCTACTATGGCTACACCTTC. Encoded protein: CASSTAGQGYYGYTF.

The chain uses TRBV6-5 and TRBJ2-2; D might be TRBD2 (6 bases). CDR3 length: 13 amino acids. Germline assignment: CDR1 MNHEY and CDR2 SVGAGI. V gave up 10 bases and J gave up 0 bases, with 9 bases separating them. In DNA, the CDR3 is TGTGCCACGACGGGGGCGAACACCGGGGAGCTGTTTTTT. The encoded protein is CATTGANTGELFF.

This clonotype was seen a few times. The V gene is TRBV24-1, the J gene TRBJ1-2, with D possibly TRBD1 on 5 matching bases. V lost 4 bases, J lost 7 bases, and 12 bases lay in between. Germline-derived CDR1 and CDR2 are KGHDR and SFDVKD. This CDR3 has 13 amino acids. In DNA, the CDR3 is TGTGCCACCAGTGACAAGGGGTTCAGTGGCTACACCTTC. Protein sequence: CATSDKGFSGYTF.